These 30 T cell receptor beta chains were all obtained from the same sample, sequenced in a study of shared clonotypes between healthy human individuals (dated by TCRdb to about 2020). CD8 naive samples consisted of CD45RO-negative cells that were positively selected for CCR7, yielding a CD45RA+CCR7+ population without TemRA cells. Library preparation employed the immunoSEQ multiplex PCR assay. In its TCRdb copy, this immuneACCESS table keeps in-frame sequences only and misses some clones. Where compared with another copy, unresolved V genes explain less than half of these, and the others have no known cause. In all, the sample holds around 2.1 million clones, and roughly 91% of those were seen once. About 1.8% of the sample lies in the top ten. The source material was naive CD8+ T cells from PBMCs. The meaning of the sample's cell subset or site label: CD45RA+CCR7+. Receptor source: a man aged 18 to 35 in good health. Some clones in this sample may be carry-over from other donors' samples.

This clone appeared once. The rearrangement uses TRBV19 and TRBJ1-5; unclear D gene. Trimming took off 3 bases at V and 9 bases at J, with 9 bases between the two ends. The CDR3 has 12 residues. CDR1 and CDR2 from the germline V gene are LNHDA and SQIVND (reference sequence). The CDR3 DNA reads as TGTGCCAGTAGTATCCCCCTCTGGCCCCAGCATTTT. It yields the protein CASSIPLWPQHF.

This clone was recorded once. The CDR3 loop is CSALETNTGELFF. CDR3 bases: TGCAGCGCCCTCGAGACGAACACCGGGGAGCTGTTTTTT. The chain couples TRBV29-1 to TRBJ2-2, with unresolved D. V lost 7 bases and J 0 bases, leaving 9 bases between the germline ends. This CDR3 is built from 13 residues. The germline gives CDR1 SQVTM, CDR2 ANQGSEA.

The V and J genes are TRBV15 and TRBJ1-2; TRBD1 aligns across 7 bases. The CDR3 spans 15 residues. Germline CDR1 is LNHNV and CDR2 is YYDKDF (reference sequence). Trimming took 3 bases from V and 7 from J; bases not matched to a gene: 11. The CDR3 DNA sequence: TGTGCCACCAGCAGCCCCCCCAGGGGGATCACTGGCTACACCTTC. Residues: CATSSPPRGITGYTF.

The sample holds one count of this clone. The CDR3 protein is CASRQGGAETQYF. In nucleotides, the CDR3 is TGTGCCAGCAGACAGGGGGGCGCGGAGACCCAGTACTTC. This rearrangement joins TRBV7-9 to TRBJ2-5; 8 nucleotides match TRBD1. The germline CDR1 and CDR2 sequences are SEHNR and FQNEAQ (reference sequence). J gave up 5 bases and V 6 bases, and 5 bases lay outside the gene matches. The CDR3 is 13 amino acids.

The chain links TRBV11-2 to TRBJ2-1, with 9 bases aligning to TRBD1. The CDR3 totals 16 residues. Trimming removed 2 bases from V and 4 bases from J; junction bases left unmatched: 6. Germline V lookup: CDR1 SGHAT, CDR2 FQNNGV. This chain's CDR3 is CASSLNLDRGYNEQFF. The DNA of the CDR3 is TGTGCCAGCAGCTTAAATTTGGACAGGGGATACAATGAGCAGTTCTTC.

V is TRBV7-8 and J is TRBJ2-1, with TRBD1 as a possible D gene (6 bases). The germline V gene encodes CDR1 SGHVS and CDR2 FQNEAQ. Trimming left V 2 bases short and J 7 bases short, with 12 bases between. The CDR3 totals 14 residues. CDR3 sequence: CASSLSRGGNEQFF. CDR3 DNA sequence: TGTGCCAGCAGCTTATCCCGAGGGGGAAATGAGCAGTTCTTC.

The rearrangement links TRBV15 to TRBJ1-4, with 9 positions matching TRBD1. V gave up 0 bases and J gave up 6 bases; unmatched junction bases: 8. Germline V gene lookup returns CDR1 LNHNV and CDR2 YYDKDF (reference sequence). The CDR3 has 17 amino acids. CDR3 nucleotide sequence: TGTGCCACCAGCAGAGAACTCCGGGACAGGGTGTATGAAAAACTGTTTTTT. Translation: CATSRELRDRVYEKLFF.

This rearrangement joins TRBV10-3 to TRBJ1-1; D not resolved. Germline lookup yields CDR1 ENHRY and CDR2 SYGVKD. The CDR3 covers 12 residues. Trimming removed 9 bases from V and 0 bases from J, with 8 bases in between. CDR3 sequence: CAIASLNTEAFF. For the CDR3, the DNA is TGTGCCATTGCATCCCTGAACACTGAAGCTTTCTTT.

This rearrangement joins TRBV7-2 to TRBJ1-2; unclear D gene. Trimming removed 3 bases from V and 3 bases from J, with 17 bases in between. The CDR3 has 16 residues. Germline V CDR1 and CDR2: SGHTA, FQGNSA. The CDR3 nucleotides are TGTGCCAGCAGCTTGTCCCGAAGGCTCTTGGACTATGGCTACACCTTC. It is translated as CASSLSRRLLDYGYTF.

The CDR3 here is CASSGAPWREGNTGELFF. The DNA of the CDR3 is TGCGCCAGCAGTGGAGCTCCGTGGAGGGAAGGGAACACCGGGGAGCTGTTTTTT. The gene calls are TRBV10-1 and TRBJ2-2, with D perhaps matching TRBD2 (6 bases). The CDR3 totals 18 residues. V was pared by 4 bases and J by 1 base, with 19 bases between. The germline V gene encodes CDR1 WNHNN and CDR2 SYGVQD (reference sequence).

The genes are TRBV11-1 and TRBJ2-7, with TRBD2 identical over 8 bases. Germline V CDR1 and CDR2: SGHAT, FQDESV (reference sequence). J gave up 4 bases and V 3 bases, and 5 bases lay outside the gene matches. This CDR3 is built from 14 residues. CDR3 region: CASSFSREGYEQYF. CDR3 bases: TGTGCCAGCAGCTTCTCCCGGGAGGGTTACGAGCAGTACTTC.

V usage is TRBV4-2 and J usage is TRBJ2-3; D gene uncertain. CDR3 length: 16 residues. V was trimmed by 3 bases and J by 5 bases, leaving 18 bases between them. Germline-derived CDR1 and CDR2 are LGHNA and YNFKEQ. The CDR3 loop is CASSQTGAVSRDTQYF. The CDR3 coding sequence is TGTGCCAGCAGCCAGACTGGTGCAGTTTCACGAGATACGCAGTATTTT.

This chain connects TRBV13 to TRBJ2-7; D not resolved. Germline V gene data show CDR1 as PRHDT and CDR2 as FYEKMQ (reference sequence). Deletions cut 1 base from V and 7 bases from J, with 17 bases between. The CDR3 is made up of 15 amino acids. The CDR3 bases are TGTGCCAGCAGCTTAGTGACCCCGAGTTTCTCAGAGCAGTACTTC. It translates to CASSLVTPSFSEQYF.

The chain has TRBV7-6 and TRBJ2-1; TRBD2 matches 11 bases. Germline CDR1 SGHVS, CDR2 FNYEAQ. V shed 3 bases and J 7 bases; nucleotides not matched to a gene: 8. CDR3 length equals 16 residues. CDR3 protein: CASSFSGRALGNEQFF. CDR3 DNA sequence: TGTGCCAGCAGCTTTAGCGGGAGGGCCTTGGGTAATGAGCAGTTCTTC.

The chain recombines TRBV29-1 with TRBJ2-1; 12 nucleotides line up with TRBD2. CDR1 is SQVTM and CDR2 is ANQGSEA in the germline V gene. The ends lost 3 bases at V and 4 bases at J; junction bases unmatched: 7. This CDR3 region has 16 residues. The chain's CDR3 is CSVDGLAGSTYNEQFF. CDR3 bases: TGCAGCGTTGACGGACTAGCGGGGTCTACTTACAATGAGCAGTTCTTC.

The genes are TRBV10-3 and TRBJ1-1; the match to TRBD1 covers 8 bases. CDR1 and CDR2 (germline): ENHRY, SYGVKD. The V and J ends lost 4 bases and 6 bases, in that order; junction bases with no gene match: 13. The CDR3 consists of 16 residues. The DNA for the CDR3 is TGTGCCATCAGTGGAAAGGACAGGGTCGGCGGGCCTGAAGCTTTCTTT. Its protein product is CAISGKDRVGGPEAFF.

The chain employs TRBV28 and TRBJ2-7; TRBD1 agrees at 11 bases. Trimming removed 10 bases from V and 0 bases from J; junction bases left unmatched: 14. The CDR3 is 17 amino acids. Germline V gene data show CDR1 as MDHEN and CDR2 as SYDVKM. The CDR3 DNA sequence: TGTGCCACCATAAGCGGGACAGGGGGAGCGGGCTCCTACGAGCAGTACTTC. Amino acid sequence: CATISGTGGAGSYEQYF.

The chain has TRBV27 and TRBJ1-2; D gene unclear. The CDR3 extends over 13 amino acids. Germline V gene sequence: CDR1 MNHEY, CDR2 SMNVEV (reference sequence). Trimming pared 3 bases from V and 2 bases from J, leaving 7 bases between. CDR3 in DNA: TGTGCCAGCAGTTTTTACTCCAACTATGGCTACACCTTC. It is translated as CASSFYSNYGYTF.

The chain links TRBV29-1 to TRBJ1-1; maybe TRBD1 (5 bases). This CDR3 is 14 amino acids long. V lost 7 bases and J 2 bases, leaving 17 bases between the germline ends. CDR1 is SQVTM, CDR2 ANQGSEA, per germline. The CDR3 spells CSALPGTVNTEAFF. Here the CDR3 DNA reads TGCAGCGCCTTACCCGGGACGGTCAACACTGAAGCTTTCTTT. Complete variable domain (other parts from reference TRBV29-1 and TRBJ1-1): SAVISQKPSRDICQRGTSLTIQCQVDSQVTMMFWYRQQPGQSLTLIATANQGSEATYESGFVIDKFPISRPNLTFSTLTVSNMSPEDSSIYLCSALPGTVNTEAFFGQGTRLTVV.

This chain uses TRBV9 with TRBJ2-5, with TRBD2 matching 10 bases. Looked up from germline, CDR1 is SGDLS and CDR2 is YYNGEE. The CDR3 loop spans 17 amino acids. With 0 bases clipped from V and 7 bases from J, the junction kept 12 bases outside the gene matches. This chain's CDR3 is CASSVEGSGRLGGTQYF. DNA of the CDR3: TGTGCCAGCAGCGTAGAGGGTAGCGGGAGGCTCGGGGGGACCCAGTACTTC.

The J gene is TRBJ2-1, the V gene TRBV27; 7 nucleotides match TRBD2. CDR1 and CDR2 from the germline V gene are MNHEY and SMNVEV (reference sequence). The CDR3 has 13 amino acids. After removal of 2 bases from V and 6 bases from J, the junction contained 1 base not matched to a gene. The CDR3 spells CASSLRTSNEQFF. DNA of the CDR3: TGTGCCAGCAGTTTAAGGACTAGCAATGAGCAGTTCTTC.

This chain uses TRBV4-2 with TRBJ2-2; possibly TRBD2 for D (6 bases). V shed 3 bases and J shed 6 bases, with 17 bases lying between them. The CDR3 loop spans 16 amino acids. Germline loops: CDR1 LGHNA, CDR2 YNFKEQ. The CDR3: CASSHGGTSKAGELFF. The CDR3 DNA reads TGTGCCAGCAGCCATGGGGGGACCTCTAAAGCCGGGGAGCTGTTTTTT.

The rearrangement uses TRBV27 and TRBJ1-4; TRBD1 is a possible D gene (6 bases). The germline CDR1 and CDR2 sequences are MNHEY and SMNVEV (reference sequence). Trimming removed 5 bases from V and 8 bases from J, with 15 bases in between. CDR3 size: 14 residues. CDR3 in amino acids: CASSPGTRGEKLFF. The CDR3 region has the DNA TGTGCCAGCAGTCCAGGGACGAGGGGGGAAAAACTGTTTTTT. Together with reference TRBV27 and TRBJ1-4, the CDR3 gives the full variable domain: EAQVTQNPRYLITVTGKKLTVTCSQNMNHEYMSWYRQDPGLGLRQIYYSMNVEVTDKGDVPEGYKVSRKEKRNFPLILESPSPNQTSLYFCASSPGTRGEKLFFGSGTQLSVL.

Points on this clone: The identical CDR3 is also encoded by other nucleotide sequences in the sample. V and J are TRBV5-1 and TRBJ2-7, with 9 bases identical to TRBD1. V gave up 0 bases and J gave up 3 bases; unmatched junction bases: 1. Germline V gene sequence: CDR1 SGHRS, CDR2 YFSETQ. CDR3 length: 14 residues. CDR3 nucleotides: TGCGCCAGCAGCTTGGTGGACAGGGGCTACGAGCAGTACTTC. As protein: CASSLVDRGYEQYF.

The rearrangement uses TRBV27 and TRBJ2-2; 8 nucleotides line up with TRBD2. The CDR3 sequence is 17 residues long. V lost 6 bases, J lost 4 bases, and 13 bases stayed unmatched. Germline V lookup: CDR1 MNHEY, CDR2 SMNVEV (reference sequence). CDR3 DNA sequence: TGTGCCAGCAGACCCGGGCCGGCTAGCGGGTTCACCGGGGAGCTGTTTTTT. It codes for CASRPGPASGFTGELFF.

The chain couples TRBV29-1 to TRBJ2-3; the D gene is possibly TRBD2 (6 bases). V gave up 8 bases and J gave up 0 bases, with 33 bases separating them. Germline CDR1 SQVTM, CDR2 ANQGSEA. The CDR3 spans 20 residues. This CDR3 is CSRRARLGAVGKSSTDTQYF. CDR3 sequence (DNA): TGCAGCCGCCGGGCCCGACTAGGCGCGGTCGGGAAATCCAGCACAGATACGCAGTATTTT.

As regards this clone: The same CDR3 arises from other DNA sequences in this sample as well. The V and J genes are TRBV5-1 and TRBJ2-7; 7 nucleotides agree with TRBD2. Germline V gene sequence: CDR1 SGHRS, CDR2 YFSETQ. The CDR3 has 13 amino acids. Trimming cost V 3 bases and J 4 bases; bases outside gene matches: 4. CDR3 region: CASSSTGGYEQYF. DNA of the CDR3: TGCGCCAGCAGCTCCACGGGGGGTTACGAGCAGTACTTC.

This CDR3 is CASSPTGTGLGTQYF. The CDR3 nucleotides read TGTGCCAGCAGTCCCACCGGGACAGGGTTGGGTACGCAGTATTTT. This chain joins TRBV6-5 and TRBJ2-3; 9 bases map to TRBD1. The V and J ends lost 5 bases and 8 bases, in that order; junction bases with no gene match: 11. The CDR3 has 15 amino acids. The V gene's germline CDR1 is MNHEY and CDR2 SVGAGI.

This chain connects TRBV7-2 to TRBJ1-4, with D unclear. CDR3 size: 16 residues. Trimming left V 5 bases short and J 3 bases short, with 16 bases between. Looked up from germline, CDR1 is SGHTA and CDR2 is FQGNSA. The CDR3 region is CASSNPARGANEKLFF. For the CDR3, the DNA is TGTGCCAGCAGCAATCCGGCAAGAGGCGCTAATGAAAAACTGTTTTTT. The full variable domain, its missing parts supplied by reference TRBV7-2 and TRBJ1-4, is GAGVSQSPSNKVTEKGKDVELRCDPISGHTALYWYRQSLGQGLEFLIYFQGNSAPDKSGLPSDRFSAERTGGSVSTLTIQRTQQEDSAVYLCASSNPARGANEKLFFGSGTQLSVL.

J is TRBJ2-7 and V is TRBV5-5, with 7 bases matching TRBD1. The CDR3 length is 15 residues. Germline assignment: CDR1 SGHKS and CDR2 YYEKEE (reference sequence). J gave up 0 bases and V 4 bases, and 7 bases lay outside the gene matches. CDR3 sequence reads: CASSTRQGSSYEQYF. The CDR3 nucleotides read TGTGCCAGCAGCACGCGACAGGGAAGCTCCTACGAGCAGTACTTC.